The clone carrying this T cell receptor (beta chain) occurred a few times. Its antigen remains unidentified. The data were obtained in a study of T cells in Graves' hyperthyroidism and ophthalmopathy. This CDR3 spans 14 amino acids. Germline V lookup: CDR1 SGHRS, CDR2 YFSETQ. V lost 2 bases, J lost 2 bases, and 8 bases lay in between. Study-wide points: Blood also carried most thyroid clonotypes expanded above 0.001.

It was RNA transcripts that yielded the amplified TCR beta CDR3 regions. During a first-round RT-PCR of the TCR CDR3, the HTBI primer set was used. In TCRdb, the multiplex PCR reads were re-called with MiXCR into one record per CDR3 protein. The repertoire has approximately 330,000 distinct CDR3 sequences, under 25% of them found once; the top ten carry around 45%. Newly diagnosed hyperthyroidism patients aged 18 to 65 years had disease lasting under 2 months. Not enrolled were patients with uncontrolled infection, other autoimmune disease, pregnancy or lactation. Specimen: blood. The TCR was taken from a woman aged 50 to 60 with Graves' hyperthyroidism. The chain employs TRBV5-1 and TRBJ2-1; maybe TRBD1 (6 bases). CDR3 loop: CASSFRGAYNEQFF. CDR3 in DNA: TGCGCCAGCAGCTTCAGGGGAGCCTACAATGAGCAGTTCTTC.